The table lists the clone carrying this T cell receptor beta chain with a few counts. The antigen remains unidentified. A multiplex PCR was run with 60 Vbeta primers and 13 Jbeta primers. Measured with immunoSEQ multiplex PCR; TCRdb has only the in-frame clones, and not every one. The sample contains under 85,000 clones, around three quarters of which appear only once. These data belong to a study of cytomegalovirus exposure and HLA in healthy donors. Study-level results: Clonal expansion, a later analysis showed, was greater in HLA-associated TCR beta chains than in equally common others.

The germline V and J ends were trimmed by 1 base and 4 bases, with 8 bases remaining between them. This CDR3 is 14 amino acids long. CDR1 is SEHNR and CDR2 is FQNEAQ in the germline V gene (reference sequence). The receptor comes from a woman between 35 and 50 years old in good health and CMV-seropositive. Sample: PBMCs. V and J are TRBV7-9 and TRBJ2-1; D might be TRBD2 (6 bases). CDR3 DNA sequence: TGTGCCAGCAGCTTAGACAGCGGGTACAATGAGCAGTTCTTC. It yields the protein CASSLDSGYNEQFF.